This T cell receptor (beta chain) was identified in a study of blood T cell repertoires in COVID-19. Study in general: Sites in the United States, Italy and Spain provided acute and convalescent COVID-19 samples.

Sequenced by immunoSEQ multiplex PCR; TCRdb stores in-frame clones only, minus some. The table lists approximately 320,000 clones, 80% to 90% of them singletons. Individuals drawn from around 25 US areas were about 18 to 90 years old. Grouping used clinical history reported by participants in a survey and questionnaire. Cohort 3 recovery required two negative PCRs, clearance, or symptom resolution. This clone has a single count. The V gene's germline CDR1 is MDHEN and CDR2 SYDVKM. The CDR3 sequence is 15 residues long. V was trimmed by 4 bases and J by 4 bases, leaving 11 bases between them. The chain links TRBV28 to TRBJ1-6, with D hard to call. This TCR was recovered from a woman aged 18 to 35 who had recovered from COVID-19. Sequenced sample: PBMCs or T cells enriched from blood (not recorded which). The CDR3 protein is CASSSVLGYNSPLHF. CDR3 nucleotide sequence: TGTGCCAGCAGTTCGGTACTCGGTTATAATTCACCCCTCCACTTT.